This TCR beta chain was identified in a study of cytomegalovirus exposure and HLA in healthy donors. Both 60 Vbeta primers and 13 Jbeta primers went into the PCR. Sequencing was performed with immunoSEQ multiplex PCR; in TCRdb, only in-frame clones are kept and a portion is missing. The data contain about 130,000 clones, approximately 78% of them seen just once; the ten biggest clones take up around 1.6%. V lost 7 bases to trimming and J lost 9 bases; unmatched junction nucleotides: 12. There are 14 residues in the CDR3. Per the germline V gene, CDR1 is MNHNY and CDR2 is SVGAGI (reference sequence). In this sample, this clone turned up once. No antigen is known for it. Those who donated were healthy bone marrow donors. Findings and limits, study-wide: Among TCR beta chains, those listed as cytomegalovirus-associated numbered 164. A later analysis found TCR association rates differed by HLA locus, highest for DRB1 and lowest for HLA-C.

This TCR came from a female donor in good health and CMV-seronegative. Sequenced sample: PBMCs. The chain has TRBV6-6 and TRBJ2-1; 7 bases map to TRBD2. CDR3 bases: TGTGCCAGCAAACGCCGGCGGGACTACGGTGAGCAGTTCTTC. Amino acids: CASKRRRDYGEQFF.